Below are 6 T cell receptor beta chains sequenced from a single sample in a study of spatial heterogeneity in lung cancer. TCRdb re-derived calls from the 5' RACE reads in MiXCR, one entry per CDR3 protein. The sample has some 9,500 distinct CDR3 sequences, 14% seen once. Noted time point: sample taken at primary tumor resection. General observations from the study: Tumor mutation count correlated with how many alpha and beta TCRs expanded intratumorally.

The antigens these receptors bind are not known. This specimen consisted of lung tumor tissue, obtained at surgery. Receptors originate from a male donor with early-stage non-small cell lung cancer.

This clonotype has ten or more counts. The V gene is TRBV5-1, the J gene TRBJ1-4; D might be TRBD1 (5 bases). Germline loops: CDR1 SGHRS, CDR2 YFSETQ. CDR3 length equals 14 residues. Trimming took off 5 bases at V and 5 bases at J, with 13 bases between the two ends. The CDR3 reads CASSLGQVNEKLFF. The CDR3 DNA reads as TGCGCCAGCAGTCTGGGGCAGGTGAATGAAAAACTGTTTTTT.

The chain carries TRBV27 and TRBJ2-3, with D perhaps matching TRBD2 (6 bases). CDR3 size: 13 residues. CDR1 MNHEY and CDR2 SMNVEV come from the germline V gene (reference sequence). V dropped 11 bases and J dropped 4 bases, with 16 bases sitting between them. CDR3 protein: CASGGSVPDTQYF. The CDR3 nucleotides read TGTGCCTCCGGGGGTTCGGTGCCAGATACGCAGTATTTT.

At least ten counts were recorded for this clonotype. This chain links TRBV20-1 with TRBJ2-2; 8 nucleotides match TRBD1. The CDR3 is 14 residues long. CDR1 DFQATT and CDR2 SNEGSKA come from the germline V gene (reference sequence). The V gene end was trimmed by 6 bases and the J gene end by 0 bases; junction bases not matched to a gene: 3. The CDR3 nucleotides are TGCAGTGCAACAGGGGGTGCGAACACCGGGGAGCTGTTTTTT. This encodes CSATGGANTGELFF.

Ten or more counts support this clonotype. The chain joins TRBV24-1 to TRBJ1-1; TRBD1 matches at 7 bases. The V and J ends lost 2 bases and 5 bases, in that order; junction bases with no gene match: 7. Germline V gene lookup returns CDR1 KGHDR and CDR2 SFDVKD. The CDR3 has 15 residues. The CDR3 spells CATSDCPGGRTEAFF. In DNA, the CDR3 is TGTGCCACCAGTGATTGCCCAGGGGGACGTACTGAAGCTTTCTTT.

A note on this clonotype: A read error may produce the germline difference seen at one junction end. The gene calls are TRBV7-2 and TRBJ1-5; D unresolved. CDR1 and CDR2 (germline): SGHTA, FQGNSA. CDR3 length: 14 residues. CDR3 DNA sequence: TGTGCCACCAGCCGGGATAGTCAATATCAGCCCCAGCATTTT. It translates to CATSRDSQYQPQHF.

This clonotype rates as medium-sized. This chain connects TRBV10-3 to TRBJ1-3; D remains unclear. V was cut by 6 bases and J by 0 bases, with 9 bases left in between. The germline V gene encodes CDR1 ENHRY and CDR2 SYGVKD. The CDR3 length is 14 residues. CDR3 residues: CAISGIGSGNTIYF. The CDR3 bases are TGTGCCATCAGCGGGATAGGCTCTGGAAACACCATATATTTT.